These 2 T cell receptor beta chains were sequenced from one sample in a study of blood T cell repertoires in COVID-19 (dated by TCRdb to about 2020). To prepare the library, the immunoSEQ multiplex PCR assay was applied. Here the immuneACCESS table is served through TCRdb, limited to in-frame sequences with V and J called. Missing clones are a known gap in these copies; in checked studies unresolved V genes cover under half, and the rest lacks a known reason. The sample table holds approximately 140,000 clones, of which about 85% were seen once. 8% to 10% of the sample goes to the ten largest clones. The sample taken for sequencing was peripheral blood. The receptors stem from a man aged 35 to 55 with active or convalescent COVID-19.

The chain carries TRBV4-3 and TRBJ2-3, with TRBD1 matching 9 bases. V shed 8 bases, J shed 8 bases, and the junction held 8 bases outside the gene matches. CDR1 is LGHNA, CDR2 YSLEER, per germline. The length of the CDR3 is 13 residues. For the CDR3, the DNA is TGCGCCAGCCGCCGGGACAGGGAGGGTACGCAGTATTTT. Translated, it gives CASRRDREGTQYF.

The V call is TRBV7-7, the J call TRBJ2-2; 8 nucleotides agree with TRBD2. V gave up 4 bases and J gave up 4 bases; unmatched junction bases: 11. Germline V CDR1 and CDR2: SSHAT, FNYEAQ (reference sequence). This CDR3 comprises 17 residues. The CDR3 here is CASSSPGGGAGTGELFF. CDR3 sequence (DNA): TGTGCCAGCAGCTCCCCCGGGGGGGGTGCTGGCACCGGGGAGCTGTTTTTT.